The 3 T cell receptor beta chains below all came from one sample that was sequenced in a study of shared clonotypes between healthy human individuals. Sequencing used immunoSEQ multiplex PCR; TCRdb keeps in-frame clones, though not all of them. The profile shows hundreds of thousands of clones, 95% to 96% of them singletons. Naive CD8 cells comprised CD45RO-negative, CCR7-positively selected cells, excluding terminally differentiated effector memory CD45RA+ cells. The sequenced material came from naive CD8+ T cells sorted from blood. The receptors derive from a woman aged 25-40 years in good health.

The V call is TRBV29-1, the J call TRBJ1-2; the D is unclear. Germline CDR1 SQVTM, CDR2 ANQGSEA. The V and J ends lost 7 bases and 4 bases respectively, with 10 bases between them. The CDR3 runs 11 residues. CDR3 bases: TGCAGCGAACAGACCCTCTATGGCTACACCTTC. It codes for CSEQTLYGYTF.

V usage is TRBV29-1 and J usage is TRBJ2-5; D gene ambiguous. The germline V and J ends were trimmed by 1 base and 5 bases, with 23 bases remaining between them. The CDR3 runs to 17 residues. Germline V gene sequence: CDR1 SQVTM, CDR2 ANQGSEA. CDR3 nucleotide sequence: TGCAGCGTTGAAGGTTGTGGCCCAGATTGTTTGTGGGAGACCCAGTACTTC. Encoded protein: CSVEGCGPDCLWETQYF.

The chain couples TRBV2 to TRBJ2-1; D remains ambiguous. The CDR3 covers 13 residues. V gave up 7 bases and J gave up 6 bases, with 13 bases separating them. Germline V lookup: CDR1 SNHLY, CDR2 FYNNEI. CDR3 DNA sequence: TGTGCCAGCACCTTCCCAACCGCCAATGAGCAGTTCTTC. Encoded protein: CASTFPTANEQFF.